Presented here are 18 T cell receptor beta chains from one specimen sequenced in a study of blood T cells in healthy people across ages. A second 7 to 11 cycle PCR used barcoded and J-beta primers. TCRdb re-derived calls from the 5' RACE reads in MiXCR, one entry per CDR3 protein. Of about 800,000 distinct CDR3 sequences in the sample, around a quarter are singletons; the top ten hold more than 3%. The sample was also reused in another study, on T cells of mothers and their children.

Specimen: blood. These receptors were collected from a boy aged 5-17 years in good health.

The V and J genes are TRBV29-1 and TRBJ2-1; D is perhaps TRBD1 or TRBD2 (5 bases each). The CDR3 sequence is 14 residues long. The V end was cut by 4 bases, the J end by 0 bases, with 10 bases between. Germline loops: CDR1 SQVTM, CDR2 ANQGSEA. The CDR3 spells CSVVGPYSYNEQFF. The CDR3 coding sequence is TGCAGCGTTGTGGGACCATACTCCTACAATGAGCAGTTCTTC.

The gene calls are TRBV10-3 and TRBJ2-7; D is unresolved. CDR3 size: 13 residues. Germline-derived CDR1 and CDR2 are ENHRY and SYGVKD. The V end lost 7 bases, the J end lost 5 bases, and 15 bases lay between the germline ends. CDR3 sequence reads: CAITQVGSNEQYF. The CDR3 DNA reads as TGTGCCATCACCCAGGTGGGTAGCAACGAGCAGTACTTC.

In this sample, this clonotype turned up many times. This chain joins TRBV4-2 and TRBJ2-7, with TRBD1 matching over 7 bases. CDR3 size: 16 residues. The junction had 8 bases not matched to a gene; V was cut back by 3 bases and J by 0 bases. Germline V gene sequence: CDR1 LGHNA, CDR2 YNFKEQ. The CDR3 nucleotides are TGTGCCAGCAGCCAGGAACAGGGGTCGAGCTCCTACGAGCAGTACTTC. The encoded protein is CASSQEQGSSSYEQYF.

This clonotype has a handful of counts. J is TRBJ2-5 and V is TRBV7-2; 7 bases agree with TRBD1. CDR3 length: 14 amino acids. V dropped 3 bases and J dropped 5; count of bases not matched to a gene: 6. CDR1 is SGHTA, CDR2 FQGNSA, per germline. The DNA of the CDR3 is TGTGCCAGCAGCTTGTCCAGGGGGTACGAGACCCAGTACTTC. Protein sequence: CASSLSRGYETQYF. Supplemented by reference TRBV7-2 and TRBJ2-5, the full variable domain reads GAGVSQSPSNKVTEKGKDVELRCDPISGHTALYWYRQSLGQGLEFLIYFQGNSAPDKSGLPSDRFSAERTGGSVSTLTIQRTQQEDSAVYLCASSLSRGYETQYFGPGTRLLVL.

This clonotype has a handful of counts. The chain uses TRBV2 and TRBJ2-4, with D maybe TRBD2 (6 bases). V lost 7 bases and J 6 bases, leaving 10 bases between the germline ends. This CDR3 has 12 amino acids. CDR1 is SNHLY and CDR2 is FYNNEI in the germline V gene. The CDR3 DNA is TGTGCCAGCAAGGGTAGCGGAAACATTCAGTACTTC. Translation: CASKGSGNIQYF.

The chain recombines TRBV20-1 with TRBJ2-1; the D is unclear. In germline, CDR1 is DFQATT, CDR2 SNEGSKA (reference sequence). V shed 0 bases and J shed 4 bases, with 7 bases lying between them. The CDR3 runs 13 residues. CDR3 protein: CSARDLGYNEQFF. CDR3 coding DNA: TGCAGTGCTAGAGATTTGGGGTACAATGAGCAGTTCTTC.

This clonotype has just a few counts. This chain connects TRBV6-5 to TRBJ1-4; 7 bases agree with TRBD1. The V and J ends lost 6 bases and 3 bases, in that order; junction bases with no gene match: 7. Germline lookup yields CDR1 MNHEY and CDR2 SVGAGI. This CDR3 has 15 residues. CDR3 sequence: CASSPSGTANEKLFF. In DNA, the CDR3 is TGTGCCAGCAGCCCATCCGGGACAGCTAATGAAAAACTGTTTTTT.

This clonotype turned up a few times. The chain joins TRBV18 to TRBJ2-3; TRBD2 matches 7 bases. The germline V gene encodes CDR1 KGHSH and CDR2 LQKENI. The CDR3 loop spans 15 amino acids. Losses at the gene ends were 5 bases for V and 3 bases for J; bases not matched to a gene: 8. The CDR3 region has the DNA TGTGCCAGCTCAAGCTCTAGCGGTGGAACAGATACGCAGTATTTT. Its translation: CASSSSSGGTDTQYF.

The CDR3 region has the DNA TGTGCCAGCGGCCCAGACAGGAATGCTCAGTACTTC. Its translation: CASGPDRNAQYF. This sequence joins TRBV27 and TRBJ2-5, with D possibly TRBD1 on 6 matching bases. The CDR3 covers 12 residues. Trimming took 8 bases from V and 11 from J, leaving 18 bases between them. The V gene's germline CDR1 is MNHEY and CDR2 SMNVEV (reference sequence).

Only a few counts were recorded for this clonotype. This CDR3 is CSAQQGAGEQYF. The CDR3 coding sequence is TGCAGCGCCCAACAGGGGGCGGGGGAGCAGTACTTC. J is TRBJ2-7 and V is TRBV29-1; 9 bases map to TRBD1. The germline V gene encodes CDR1 SQVTM and CDR2 ANQGSEA. The CDR3 is 12 amino acids. Trimming took 7 bases from V and 7 from J; bases not matched to a gene: 8.

This clonotype was found once. V usage is TRBV6-5 and J usage is TRBJ2-2; no clear D. V lost 5 bases and J lost 6, with 10 bases in between. The CDR3 is made up of 13 amino acids. The germline CDR1 and CDR2 sequences are MNHEY and SVGAGI. DNA for the CDR3: TGTGCCAGCAGTAACCGCGTATCCGGGGAGCTGTTTTTT. Translating gives CASSNRVSGELFF.

The chain is built from TRBV6-5 and TRBJ2-5; tentative D call: TRBD1 (6 bases). This CDR3 spans 14 amino acids. The germline V gene has CDR1 MNHEY and CDR2 SVGAGI. Trimming shortened V by 0 bases and J by 2 bases, and 7 bases separated the two germline ends. The CDR3 spells CASSYSGQQETQYF. The CDR3 DNA sequence: TGTGCCAGCAGTTACTCCGGACAGCAAGAGACCCAGTACTTC.

The genes are TRBV28 and TRBJ2-5; 9 bases fit TRBD1. V shed 6 bases and J 7 bases; nucleotides not matched to a gene: 6. Germline V gene sequence: CDR1 MDHEN, CDR2 SYDVKM. This CDR3 is 13 amino acids long. The CDR3, as DNA: TGTGCCAGCAGGAATCCGGGACAGGGGACCCAGTACTTC. It codes for CASRNPGQGTQYF.

The chain has TRBV20-1 and TRBJ1-2; 7 nucleotides align to TRBD1. The germline CDR1 and CDR2 sequences are DFQATT and SNEGSKA (reference sequence). CDR3 length: 15 amino acids. V dropped 5 bases and J dropped 4; count of bases not matched to a gene: 13. The CDR3 protein is CSASQPGQRSYGYTF. The CDR3 DNA follows: TGCAGTGCTTCCCAACCGGGACAGAGAAGCTATGGCTACACCTTC.

The chain recombines TRBV12-3 or TRBV12-4 with TRBJ2-1; 9 bases map to TRBD2. Trimming at V came to 6 bases and at J to 5 bases, leaving 8 bases not matched to a gene. The CDR3 has 15 amino acids. CDR3 residues: CASRSETSGDNEQFF. CDR3 in DNA: TGTGCCAGCAGGTCCGAGACTAGCGGAGACAATGAGCAGTTCTTC.

The chain is built from TRBV29-1 and TRBJ2-1, with TRBD2 matching 10 bases. V gave up 7 bases and J gave up 9 bases; unmatched junction bases: 12. Germline V lookup: CDR1 SQVTM, CDR2 ANQGSEA. This CDR3 spans 14 amino acids. The CDR3 nucleotides read TGCAGCGCCTCCCGGACTAGCGGCTGGGGTGAGCAGTTCTTC. Translating it yields CSASRTSGWGEQFF.

This chain joins TRBV28 and TRBJ2-5; D is possibly TRBD1 or TRBD2 (5 bases each). The end of the DNA fits TRBJ2-7 better, so the J call may be wrong. The CDR3 runs 15 residues. Looked up from germline, CDR1 is MDHEN and CDR2 is SYDVKM. This chain's CDR3 is CASSFGDHPSYEQYF. DNA of the CDR3: TGTGCCAGCAGTTTCGGGGACCACCCCTCCTACGAGCAGTACTTC.

V usage is TRBV12-3 or TRBV12-4 and J usage is TRBJ2-3; unclear D gene. CDR3 size: 14 residues. V was pared by 3 bases and J by 2 bases, with 9 bases between. For the CDR3, the DNA is TGTGCCAGCAGTTTGGTGTCCCTCACAGATACGCAGTATTTT. Protein sequence: CASSLVSLTDTQYF.